The 2 T cell receptor beta chains below all came from one sample that was sequenced in a study of blood T cell repertoires in COVID-19. Profiled with immunoSEQ multiplex PCR; TCRdb holds only in-frame clones, not every one. The sample consists of some 8,000 clones, approximately 84% of them appearing once. The sample was peripheral blood. All receptors come from a human donor with active COVID-19. The donor label of this sample is uncertain.

This chain's CDR3 is CASSLKREAGNEQFF. CDR3 coding DNA: TGTGCCAGCAGTTTAAAGCGGGAGGCGGGCAATGAGCAGTTCTTC. This chain links TRBV28 with TRBJ2-1; TRBD2 agrees at 9 bases. The CDR3 runs 15 residues. From germline, CDR1 is MDHEN and CDR2 SYDVKM. V gave up 2 bases and J gave up 6 bases; unmatched junction bases: 5. The whole variable domain, remainder taken from reference TRBV28 and TRBJ2-1, is DVKVTQSSRYLVKRTGEKVFLECVQDMDHENMFWYRQDPGLGLRLIYFSYDVKMKEKGDIPEGYSVSREKKERFSLILESASTNQTSMYLCASSLKREAGNEQFFGPGTRLTVL.

The genes are TRBV28 and TRBJ1-3, with no clear D. Trimming pared 5 bases from V and 0 bases from J, leaving 8 bases between. Germline CDR1 and CDR2: MDHEN and SYDVKM. The CDR3 is 14 residues long. The CDR3 is CASSPPFSGNTIYF. The CDR3 coding sequence is TGTGCCAGCAGTCCCCCATTCTCTGGAAACACCATATATTTT.